The 23 T cell receptor beta chains reported below all come from one sample, sequenced in a study of OX40 agonist ivuxolimab in advanced cancers. Assay used: immunoSEQ multiplex PCR; TCRdb lists only in-frame clones, some missing. This sample has about 78,000 clones, with about 91% found just once. The material sequenced was CD4+ or CD8+ T cells sorted from blood, taken in a trial of the OX40 agonist ivuxolimab. The receptor set was obtained from an adult with an advanced solid tumor such as melanoma, head and neck, liver or kidney cancer.

The table lists this clone with a count of one. The CDR3: CASSASQPGNTIYF. CDR3 sequence (DNA): TGCGCCAGCAGCGCTTCGCAGCCGGGAAACACCATATATTTT. The chain carries TRBV5-1 and TRBJ1-3, with no clear D. V lost 4 bases to trimming and J lost 4 bases, with 12 bases between them. This CDR3 contains 14 residues. Germline values: CDR1 SGHRS, CDR2 YFSETQ. Drawing the rest from reference TRBV5-1 and TRBJ1-3, the complete variable domain is KAGVTQTPRYLIKTRGQQVTLSCSPISGHRSVSWYQQTPGQGLQFLFEYFSETQRNKGNFPGRFSGRQFSNSRSEMNVSTLELGDSALYLCASSASQPGNTIYFGEGSWLTVV.

This clone showed up just once. This chain uses TRBV1 with TRBJ2-2; TRBD1, the table's D call, lacks a check against the DNA. TRBV1 is a pseudogene locus. The CDR3 is made up of 17 amino acids. CDR3: CTSSHRRGQGHTGELFF. The CDR3 DNA is TGCACCAGCAGCCACCGCCGGGGACAGGGGCACACCGGGGAGCTGTTTTTT.

The V call is TRBV5-6, the J call TRBJ1-2, with D unclear. V dropped 0 bases and J dropped 8 bases, with 11 bases sitting between them. In germline, CDR1 is SGHDT, CDR2 YYEEEE. The CDR3 has 13 residues. CDR3 in amino acids: CASSLGGMGGYTF. The CDR3 bases are TGTGCCAGCAGCTTGGGAGGAATGGGAGGCTACACCTTC.

The rearrangement links TRBV7-9 to TRBJ1-4; D is unresolved. CDR3 size: 15 residues. Germline CDR1 is SEHNR and CDR2 is FQNEAQ (reference sequence). The germline V and J ends were trimmed by 5 bases and 0 bases, with 10 bases remaining between them. In DNA form, the CDR3 reads TGTGCCAGCAGCCTATCCAGTGCAACTAATGAAAAACTGTTTTTT. It codes for CASSLSSATNEKLFF. The full variable domain, completed using reference TRBV7-9 and TRBJ1-4, is DTGVSQNPRHKITKRGQNVTFRCDPISEHNRLYWYRQTLGQGPEFLTYFQNEAQLEKSRLLSDRFSAERPKGSFSTLEIQRTEQGDSAMYLCASSLSSATNEKLFFGSGTQLSVL.

This chain uses TRBV28 with TRBJ1-2; D gene ambiguous. Trimming cost V 6 bases and J 4 bases, with 12 bases left between them. This CDR3 comprises 13 residues. Germline CDR1 MDHEN, CDR2 SYDVKM. CDR3 amino acids: CASRLHAAYGYTF. Here the CDR3 DNA reads TGTGCCAGCAGACTACACGCCGCCTATGGCTACACCTTC.

This sequence joins TRBV20-1 and TRBJ2-1, with 7 bases lining up with TRBD2. CDR1 and CDR2 (germline): DFQATT, SNEGSKA (reference sequence). Trimming cost V 7 bases and J 6 bases; bases outside gene matches: 3. The CDR3 length is 11 residues. CDR3 region: CSVSSGNEQFF. The DNA of the CDR3 is TGCAGTGTTTCTAGCGGCAATGAGCAGTTCTTC.

The chain recombines TRBV28 with TRBJ1-2; D is uncertain. V gave up 5 bases and J gave up 8 bases, with 21 bases separating them. CDR1 is MDHEN, CDR2 SYDVKM, per germline. This CDR3 spans 15 amino acids. The DNA for the CDR3 is TGTGCCAGCAGTGAACGGAGAGGGTTGTTAGGGGGCTACACCTTC. It translates to CASSERRGLLGGYTF.

This rearrangement joins TRBV7-6 to TRBJ2-7, with 8 bases matching TRBD1. The germline gives CDR1 SGHVS, CDR2 FNYEAQ. The CDR3 totals 15 residues. With 2 bases clipped from V and 6 bases from J, the junction kept 9 bases outside the gene matches. The CDR3 here is CASSLTGTGIPEQYF. The CDR3 DNA follows: TGTGCCAGCAGCTTAACCGGGACAGGCATTCCCGAGCAGTACTTC.

This chain joins TRBV27 and TRBJ2-5, with D tentatively TRBD1 (6 bases). V was shortened by 6 bases and J by 1 base, with 9 bases between the two germline ends. CDR3 size: 13 residues. In germline, CDR1 is MNHEY, CDR2 SMNVEV (reference sequence). The CDR3 loop is CASSWDTQETQYF. The CDR3 coding sequence is TGTGCCAGCAGCTGGGACACCCAAGAGACCCAGTACTTC.

This chain connects TRBV11-1 to TRBJ1-2; tentative D call: TRBD1 (6 bases). The CDR3 runs 16 residues. Trimming left V 4 bases short and J 8 bases short, with 23 bases between. In germline, CDR1 is SGHAT, CDR2 FQDESV (reference sequence). The CDR3 bases are TGTGCCAGCAGCTCCGCCGGGACAATTCGGGCTTACGGCTACACCTTC. Its protein product is CASSSAGTIRAYGYTF.

The chain is built from TRBV5-1 and TRBJ1-2, with 10 bases identical to TRBD1. The CDR3 totals 15 residues. Looked up from germline, CDR1 is SGHRS and CDR2 is YFSETQ. V gave up 2 bases and J gave up 3 bases; unmatched junction bases: 4. In nucleotides, the CDR3 is TGCGCCAGCAGCTTAGACAGGGGGCGCGACTATGGCTACACCTTC. Residues: CASSLDRGRDYGYTF.

The J gene is TRBJ2-7, the V gene TRBV9, with TRBD2 identical over 11 bases. Germline loops: CDR1 SGDLS, CDR2 YYNGEE. The CDR3 is 17 amino acids. Germline trimming cut 0 bases from V and 3 bases from J; bases unmatched to any gene: 8. CDR3 nucleotides: TGTGCCAGCAGCGTAGCCCTACCAACTAGCGGGAGCTACGAGCAGTACTTC. Protein sequence: CASSVALPTSGSYEQYF.

The V gene is TRBV5-1, the J gene TRBJ2-3; D unclear. Germline V gene lookup returns CDR1 SGHRS and CDR2 YFSETQ. This CDR3 has 14 residues. V lost 0 bases and J lost 4, with 9 bases in between. CDR3 DNA: TGCGCCAGCAGCTTGGAGGGTAGCCCAGATACGCAGTATTTT. Residues: CASSLEGSPDTQYF.

The rearrangement joins TRBV7-9 to TRBJ1-1, with 10 nucleotides matching TRBD1. The CDR3 sequence is 19 residues long. The J segment lost 1 base and the V segment lost 5 bases, leaving 16 bases of the junction unmatched. Germline V gives CDR1 SEHNR, CDR2 FQNEAQ (reference sequence). The CDR3 DNA reads TGTGCCAGCAGCCTCACCCTCCTCGGGACAGGGGCGAAGAACACTGAAGCTTTCTTT. This codes for CASSLTLLGTGAKNTEAFF.

In its sample, this clone was seen a few times. An end of the junction differs from the germline gene, which may be a read error. The chain combines TRBV7-7 with TRBJ1-4; D is possibly TRBD1 (6 bases). Germline values: CDR1 SSHAT, CDR2 FNYEAQ (reference sequence). The CDR3 totals 13 residues. CDR3 in amino acids: CASSLDSNEKLFF. CDR3 DNA: TGTGCTAGCAGCCTGGACAGCAATGAAAAACTGTTTTTT.

The chain combines TRBV7-9 with TRBJ2-7, with a possible D match to TRBD1 (6 bases). Germline V lookup: CDR1 SEHNR, CDR2 FQNEAQ (reference sequence). Trimming removed 5 bases at V and 3 bases at J, with 14 bases between. The CDR3 has 14 residues. The CDR3, as DNA: TGTGCCAGCAGCCTACAGGGATCTGGCTACGAGCAGTACTTC. Amino acid sequence: CASSLQGSGYEQYF.

This clone has just one count. V is TRBV5-1 and J is TRBJ2-3; D gene ambiguous. Germline CDR1 and CDR2: SGHRS and YFSETQ. Trimming left V 3 bases short and J 2 bases short, with 1 base between. This CDR3 region has 11 residues. The CDR3 here is CASSYTDTQYF. In DNA form, the CDR3 reads TGCGCCAGCAGCTACACAGATACGCAGTATTTT.

V usage is TRBV7-8 and J usage is TRBJ2-7; D may match TRBD1 or TRBD2 (5 bases each). The CDR3 is 15 residues long. V dropped 6 bases and J dropped 2 bases, with 17 bases sitting between them. The germline V gene has CDR1 SGHVS and CDR2 FQNEAQ. The CDR3 DNA reads TGTGCCAGCAGACCTCCGGGACCCTCACCCTACGAGCAGTACTTC. It codes for CASRPPGPSPYEQYF. Supplemented by reference TRBV7-8 and TRBJ2-7, the full variable domain reads GAGVSQSPRYKVAKRGQDVALRCDPISGHVSLFWYQQALGQGPEFLTYFQNEAQLDKSGLPSDRFFAERPEGSVSTLKIQRTQQEDSAVYLCASRPPGPSPYEQYFGPGTRLTVT.

V usage is TRBV5-1 and J usage is TRBJ2-1; tentatively, D is TRBD2 (6 bases). The germline gives CDR1 SGHRS, CDR2 YFSETQ. Trimming cost V 4 bases and J 9 bases, with 14 bases left between them. This CDR3 spans 13 amino acids. CDR3 in DNA: TGCGCCAGCAGCCTACCCGGGGGAAGTGAGCAGTTCTTC. Protein product: CASSLPGGSEQFF.

This clone is a singleton in its sample. The chain couples TRBV28 to TRBJ1-5; tentative D call: TRBD1 (5 bases). CDR3 length equals 14 residues. Germline V gives CDR1 MDHEN, CDR2 SYDVKM. Trimming removed 2 bases from V and 8 bases from J, with 13 bases in between. The CDR3 DNA sequence: TGTGCCAGCAGTTTAATGGGGGGAGGCAAGCCCCAGCATTTT. It encodes CASSLMGGGKPQHF.

The rearrangement uses TRBV19 and TRBJ2-1; unclear D gene. Germline CDR1 LNHDA, CDR2 SQIVND (reference sequence). This CDR3 comprises 11 residues. V lost 2 bases and J lost 13, with 9 bases in between. CDR3 in DNA: TGTGCCAGTAGTATATCCGGCCAACAGTTCTTC. This translates into CASSISGQQFF.

This clone was recorded once. This chain uses TRBV18 with TRBJ1-1, with D perhaps matching TRBD1 (5 bases). Germline loops: CDR1 KGHSH, CDR2 LQKENI. This CDR3 contains 17 residues. Deletions cut 3 bases from V and 3 bases from J, with 20 bases between. The CDR3 spells CASSPTRDVVDHTEAFF. The CDR3 bases are TGTGCCAGCTCACCTACCCGGGACGTCGTAGATCACACTGAAGCTTTCTTT. Full variable domain (outside the CDR3, taken from reference TRBV18 and TRBJ1-1): NAGVMQNPRHLVRRRGQEARLRCSPMKGHSHVYWYRQLPEEGLKFMVYLQKENIIDESGMPKERFSAEFPKEGPSILRIQQVVRGDSAAYFCASSPTRDVVDHTEAFFGQGTRLTVV.

V usage is TRBV28 and J usage is TRBJ2-3; 11 bases align to TRBD1. Germline assignment: CDR1 MDHEN and CDR2 SYDVKM. With V trimmed by 4 bases and J by 3 bases, 6 bases remained unmatched. The CDR3 is 16 amino acids. The CDR3 DNA is TGTGCCAGCAGTTCACCCGGGACAGGGGGAACAGATACGCAGTATTTT. Protein product: CASSSPGTGGTDTQYF.